These 2 T cell receptor beta chains were sequenced from one sample in a study of shared clonotypes between healthy human individuals. Produced via immunoSEQ multiplex PCR; TCRdb's table is partial and in-frame only. The data hold about a million clones, with approximately 76% observed a single time. Input material: memory CD4+ T cells sorted from blood. The subset is: CD45RA-negative fraction. Receptors were obtained from a man aged 18 to 30 in good health.

This rearrangement joins TRBV19 to TRBJ2-5, with 13 bases identical to TRBD2. J lost 8 bases, V lost 3 bases, and 24 bases had no gene match. Germline CDR1 LNHDA, CDR2 SQIVND (reference sequence). The CDR3 sequence is 21 residues long. CDR3 in amino acids: CASSIADTRTSGRAARGTQYF. Here the CDR3 DNA reads TGTGCCAGTAGTATCGCAGACACTAGGACTAGCGGGAGAGCCGCCAGGGGAACCCAGTACTTC.

The chain is built from TRBV19 and TRBJ1-2, with 7 bases lining up with TRBD1. Germline V gene lookup returns CDR1 LNHDA and CDR2 SQIVND (reference sequence). This CDR3 spans 13 amino acids. J gave up 9 bases and V 4 bases, and 8 bases lay outside the gene matches. The CDR3 DNA sequence: TGTGCCAGTAGTACAGGACAGGCTATCCGCTACACCTTC. Residues: CASSTGQAIRYTF.